The 19 T cell receptor beta chains below come from one sample, sequenced in a study of neurological immune-mediated disorders. TCRdb redid the calling of the 5' RACE reads with MiXCR, one entry per CDR3 protein. The sample consists of about 120,000 distinct CDR3 sequences, roughly 3.2% of them appearing once. The sample consisted of PBMCs. The receptors come from a woman aged 25-40 years with multiple sclerosis.

This clonotype was recorded at least ten times. The V call is TRBV5-1, the J call TRBJ2-2, with unresolved D. Trimming shortened V by 7 bases and J by 4 bases, and 11 bases separated the two germline ends. The CDR3 sequence is 13 residues long. The germline V gene has CDR1 SGHRS and CDR2 YFSETQ. The CDR3 DNA reads as TGCGCCAGCTCGGTGACCGTCACCGGGGAGCTGTTTTTT. Protein product: CASSVTVTGELFF.

This clonotype showed up many times. This chain joins TRBV3-1 and TRBJ2-6; 7 nucleotides line up with TRBD2. Unmatched junction bases numbered 5, after V lost 4 bases and J lost 2 bases. The CDR3 is 16 amino acids. Germline-derived CDR1 and CDR2 are LGHDT and YNNKEL (reference sequence). The CDR3 DNA reads TGTGCCAGCAGCCCCAATGGGGGGGCTGGGGCCAACGTCCTGACTTTC. This gives the protein CASSPNGGAGANVLTF.

Ten or more counts support this clonotype. The chain combines TRBV4-3 with TRBJ2-1, with TRBD1 matching over 11 bases. The germline V gene encodes CDR1 LGHNA and CDR2 YSLEER. V lost 0 bases, J lost 7 bases, and 5 bases stayed unmatched. There are 16 residues in the CDR3. The CDR3 DNA follows: TGCGCCAGCAGCCAAGAACCGGGACAGGGGGGTAATGAGCAGTTCTTC. Protein product: CASSQEPGQGGNEQFF.

This clonotype was detected ten times or more. The V gene is TRBV20-1, the J gene TRBJ1-1; D gene ambiguous. V was cut by 2 bases and J by 5 bases, with 12 bases left in between. This CDR3 is 13 amino acids long. Germline CDR1 reads DFQATT; CDR2 reads SNEGSKA (reference sequence). DNA for the CDR3: TGCAGTGCTAGAAACGCGAGAGATACTGAAGCTTTCTTT. Amino acids: CSARNARDTEAFF.

This clonotype was recorded at least ten times. This sequence joins TRBV5-5 and TRBJ1-6, with unresolved D. Germline V gene lookup returns CDR1 SGHKS and CDR2 YYEKEE (reference sequence). CDR3 size: 14 residues. Trimming left V 0 bases short and J 6 bases short, with 7 bases between. CDR3 protein: CASSLGTGNSPLHF. The CDR3 DNA sequence: TGTGCCAGCAGCTTGGGGACTGGTAATTCACCCCTCCACTTT. Drawing the rest from reference TRBV5-5 and TRBJ1-6, the complete variable domain is DAGVTQSPTHLIKTRGQQVTLRCSPISGHKSVSWYQQVLGQGPQFIFQYYEKEERGRGNFPDRFSARQFPNYSSELNVNALLLGDSALYLCASSLGTGNSPLHFGNGTRLTVT.

This clonotype has a count of ten or more. This chain links TRBV6-2 or TRBV6-3 with TRBJ2-7; D uncertain. V lost 2 bases, J lost 4 bases, and 6 bases lay in between. Per the germline V gene, CDR1 is MNHEY and CDR2 is SVGEGT. This CDR3 comprises 12 residues. CDR3 residues: CASSYGIYEQYF. CDR3 in DNA: TGTGCCAGCAGTTACGGGATTTACGAGCAGTACTTC.

The table lists this clonotype with many counts. The chain joins TRBV27 to TRBJ2-1; TRBD2 matches at 10 bases. CDR1 MNHEY and CDR2 SMNVEV come from the germline V gene (reference sequence). The V and J ends lost 4 bases and 3 bases, in that order; junction bases with no gene match: 18. The CDR3 totals 20 residues. The CDR3 reads CASSSQSGAGGVRVYNEQFF. The DNA for the CDR3 is TGTGCCAGCAGTTCTCAGTCGGGAGCGGGGGGGGTTAGAGTCTACAATGAGCAGTTCTTC.

The J gene is TRBJ2-3, the V gene TRBV5-1; no definite D call. The CDR3 is 12 residues long. The V gene lost 0 bases and the J gene lost 4 bases, with 3 bases spanning the gap. CDR1 and CDR2 (germline): SGHRS, YFSETQ. CDR3 sequence (DNA): TGCGCCAGCAGCTTGGATGCAGATACGCAGTATTTT. Amino acids: CASSLDADTQYF.

Only a few counts were recorded for this clonotype. V and J are TRBV7-2 and TRBJ2-1; D is undetermined. Germline-derived CDR1 and CDR2 are SGHTA and FQGNSA. CDR3 length: 15 residues. V lost 1 base, J lost 0 bases, and 7 bases lay in between. CDR3 sequence (DNA): TGTGCCAGCAGCTTAGACCGGAGCTCCTACAATGAGCAGTTCTTC. Its translation: CASSLDRSSYNEQFF.

This clonotype was seen ten or more times. The chain is built from TRBV20-1 and TRBJ2-1; the D gene is possibly TRBD1 (5 bases). The CDR3 is made up of 15 amino acids. Trimming removed 3 bases at V and 0 bases at J, with 12 bases between. The V gene's germline CDR1 is DFQATT and CDR2 SNEGSKA (reference sequence). The CDR3 sequence is CSAREGAASYNEQFF. CDR3 sequence (DNA): TGCAGTGCTAGGGAAGGGGCAGCCTCCTACAATGAGCAGTTCTTC.

The table lists this clonotype with many counts. The V call is TRBV10-3, the J call TRBJ1-6, with TRBD1 identical over 12 bases. Germline CDR1 reads ENHRY; CDR2 reads SYGVKD. The CDR3 has 14 amino acids. V shed 6 bases, J shed 9 bases, and the junction held 3 bases outside the gene matches. This chain's CDR3 is CAISGTGGGSPLHF. In nucleotides, the CDR3 is TGTGCCATCAGCGGGACAGGGGGCGGTTCACCCCTCCACTTT.

In this sample, this clonotype turned up many times. V and J are TRBV5-6 and TRBJ2-7, with 7 bases fitting TRBD1. CDR1 and CDR2 from the germline V gene are SGHDT and YYEEEE. Unmatched junction bases numbered 12, after V lost 6 bases and J lost 6 bases. This CDR3 is built from 14 residues. The CDR3 region has the DNA TGTGCCAGCAACGGACAGGCGGGCCGGGGCGAGCAGTACTTC. It yields the protein CASNGQAGRGEQYF. Full variable domain (rest looked up from reference TRBV5-6 and TRBJ2-7): DAGVTQSPTHLIKTRGQQVTLRCSPKSGHDTVSWYQQALGQGPQFIFQYYEEEERQRGNFPDRFSGHQFPNYSSELNVNALLLGDSALYLCASNGQAGRGEQYFGPGTRLTVT.

This clonotype has more than one count but fewer than ten. This chain uses TRBV29-1 with TRBJ2-1, with D tentatively TRBD1 (6 bases). V was clipped by 3 bases and J by 4 bases, with 13 bases between them. Germline V gene data show CDR1 as SQVTM and CDR2 as ANQGSEA. CDR3 length equals 14 residues. CDR3 protein: CSVESGGRYNEQFF. The CDR3 region has the DNA TGCAGCGTTGAGTCTGGGGGCCGTTACAATGAGCAGTTCTTC.

This clonotype was detected many times. The chain couples TRBV29-1 to TRBJ2-1, with 11 nucleotides matching TRBD2. CDR3 length: 17 amino acids. V gave up 1 base and J gave up 4 bases; unmatched junction bases: 9. The germline CDR1 and CDR2 sequences are SQVTM and ANQGSEA. The CDR3 DNA is TGCAGCGTTGAAGGGTGGGCCGGGACTAGCGGATACAATGAGCAGTTCTTC. As protein: CSVEGWAGTSGYNEQFF.

This clonotype came up many times. The rearrangement links TRBV29-1 to TRBJ2-7, with TRBD1 identical over 7 bases. Trimming removed 7 bases from V and 3 bases from J; junction bases left unmatched: 9. CDR1 and CDR2 (germline): SQVTM, ANQGSEA. This CDR3 comprises 13 residues. The CDR3 protein is CSATGTVFYEQYF. Here the CDR3 DNA reads TGCAGCGCAACGGGGACAGTGTTCTACGAGCAGTACTTC.

In regard to this clonotype: A single base separates this from a much larger clone, so it may be a read error. The chain links TRBV12-3 or TRBV12-4 to TRBJ2-1; 7 bases fit TRBD2. The CDR3 is 15 amino acids. Trimming cost V 5 bases and J 4 bases; bases outside gene matches: 8. The CDR3 region is CASSQTTSRYNEQFF. CDR3 nucleotides: TGTGCCAGCAGTCAAACGACTAGCAGATACAATGAGCAGTTCTTC.

The table lists this clonotype with a few counts. A much larger clone lies a single base off, so this may be a read error. The gene calls are TRBV6-5 and TRBJ2-3; D uncertain. The CDR3 length is 12 residues. CDR1 is MNHEY and CDR2 is SVGAGI in the germline V gene. This chain's CDR3 is CACRSSTDKQYF. Here the CDR3 DNA reads TGTGCCTGTAGAAGCAGCACAGATAAGCAGTATTTT.

This clonotype came up many times. The chain recombines TRBV4-1 with TRBJ1-2; no clear D gene. The V end was cut by 0 bases, the J end by 2 bases, with 10 bases between. This CDR3 contains 15 residues. CDR1 and CDR2 from the germline V gene are MGHRA and YSYEKL. CDR3 sequence (DNA): TGCGCCAGCAGCCAAGATTCCGCCGGCAACTATGGCTACACCTTC. This gives the protein CASSQDSAGNYGYTF.

This clonotype was counted ten times or more. The rearrangement links TRBV4-3 to TRBJ2-3; 13 bases line up with TRBD2. CDR1 and CDR2 (germline): LGHNA, YSLEER. The CDR3 covers 19 residues. After removal of 5 bases from V and 0 bases from J, the junction contained 11 bases not matched to a gene. DNA for the CDR3: TGCGCCAGCAGCTCGAGACTAGCGGGGGGACCGTTAAGCACAGATACGCAGTATTTT. Translating gives CASSSRLAGGPLSTDTQYF.